The rows below give T cell receptor beta chains drawn from one sample of a study of STAT5B mutations in CD4+ large granular lymphocyte leukemia. The repertoire was sequenced with immunoSEQ multiplex PCR; TCRdb's copy has only in-frame clones and lacks some. This table has tens of thousands of clones, 75% to 85% appearing once. Sequencing used CD4+ T cells from blood buffy coats. Source of these receptors: a human donor in good health. Each CDR3 is given with its conserved first and last residue. The D gene is left open where the match is weak. Size values are once, few and many counts, or a class for expanded clones, and some rows have none.

clone_size,d_call,v_call,j_call,cdr3_nt,cdr3_aa
.,.,TRBV5-5,TRBJ2-7,TGTGCCAGCAGCATCCAGACAGGCCCCCCGGTCGAGCAGTACTTC,CASSIQTGPPVEQYF
.,TRBD2,TRBV30,TRBJ2-3,TGTGCCTGGGCCTTGGGGGTAGCGGGGACGACCACAGATACGCAGTATTTT,CAWALGVAGTTTDTQYF
.,TRBD2,TRBV7-9,TRBJ2-7,TGTGCCAGCAGCATCAGCGGGGGGGCTTACGAGCAGTACTTC,CASSISGGAYEQYF
.,.,TRBV5-6,TRBJ1-3,TGTGCCAGCAGCTTGGGCCTCCAACGAAACACCATATATTTT,CASSLGLQRNTIYF
.,.,TRBV6-1,TRBJ1-3,TGTGCCAGCAGTGAACATGGAGGGGGGATCTCTGGAAACACCATATATTTT,CASSEHGGGISGNTIYF
few,.,TRBV10-3,TRBJ1-1,TGTGCCATCAGTGGGACCGGGGTTGAAGCTTTCTTT,CAISGTGVEAFF
once,.,TRBV7-2,TRBJ1-1,TGTGCCAGCAGCTTCCTGGGCATGGACACTGAAGCTTTCTTT,CASSFLGMDTEAFF
.,TRBD2,TRBV7-9,TRBJ2-5,TGTGCCAGCAGCTTAGACCCTAGCGGAGAAGAGACCCAGTACTTC,CASSLDPSGEETQYF
.,.,TRBV5-1,TRBJ1-1,TGCGCCAGCAGCTTGGGCGGTACCCTGGGGACTGAAGCTTTCTTT,CASSLGGTLGTEAFF
.,.,TRBV28,TRBJ2-7,TGTGCCAGCAGTTTTCAGGGGCAACAAAACTACGAGCAGTACTTC,CASSFQGQQNYEQYF
.,.,TRBV11-2,TRBJ2-7,TGTGCCAGCAGCTTAGCCTTGCCGGGGATCGACGAGCAGTACTTC,CASSLALPGIDEQYF
few,.,TRBV5-1,TRBJ2-2,TGCGCCAGCAGCAGCTTGGGGAACACCGGGGAGCTGTTTTTT,CASSSLGNTGELFF
.,TRBD2,TRBV27,TRBJ2-1,TGTGCCAGCAGCCGGACTAGCGGGGGTCTCAATGAGCAGTTCTTC,CASSRTSGGLNEQFF
.,.,TRBV5-1,TRBJ1-3,TGCGCCAGCAGCTTGGGAGGGATTCTCTCTGGAAACACCATATATTTT,CASSLGGILSGNTIYF
.,TRBD2,TRBV5-1,TRBJ2-3,TGCGCCAGCAGCTTGGGAGGCGGGAGGGCCACAGATACGCAGTATTTT,CASSLGGGRATDTQYF
.,.,TRBV7-9,TRBJ2-7,TGTGCCAGCAGCTTACAGGTAGGGGACTACGAGCAGTACTTC,CASSLQVGDYEQYF
.,TRBD1,TRBV19,TRBJ1-5,TGTGCCAGTAGCCTAGATCGGGGGGACAGACCTAATCAGCCCCAGCATTTT,CASSLDRGDRPNQPQHF